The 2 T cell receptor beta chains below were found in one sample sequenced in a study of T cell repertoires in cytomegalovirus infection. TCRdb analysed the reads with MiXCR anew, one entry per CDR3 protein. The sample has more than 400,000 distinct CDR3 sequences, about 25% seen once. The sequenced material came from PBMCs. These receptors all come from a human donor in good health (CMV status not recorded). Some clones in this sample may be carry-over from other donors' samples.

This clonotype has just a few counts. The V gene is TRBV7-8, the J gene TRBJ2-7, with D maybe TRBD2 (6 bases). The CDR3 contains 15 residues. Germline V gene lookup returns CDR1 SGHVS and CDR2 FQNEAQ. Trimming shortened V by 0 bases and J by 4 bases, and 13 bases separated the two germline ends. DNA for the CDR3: TGTGCCAGCAGCTTAGCGGGGGGACCAGTGTACGAGCAGTACGTC. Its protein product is CASSLAGGPVYEQYV.

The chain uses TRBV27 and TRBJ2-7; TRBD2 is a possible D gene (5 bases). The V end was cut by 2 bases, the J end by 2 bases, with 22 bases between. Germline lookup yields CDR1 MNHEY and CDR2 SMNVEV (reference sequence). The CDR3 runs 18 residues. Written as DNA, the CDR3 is TGTGCCAGCAGTTTACTATCTAAGGGAGCCCTAGGAGCCTACGAGCAGTACTTC. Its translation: CASSLLSKGALGAYEQYF.